The T cell receptor (beta chain) described here comes from a study of blood T cell repertoires in COVID-19. Whole-study context: PBMCs, B-cell-depleted T cells, or T cells provided the cDNA or gDNA that made up the material.

Seattle's cohort entered during active infection and was followed longitudinally. Some clones are missing from TCRdb's copy, which holds only in-frame ones; the method was immunoSEQ multiplex PCR. The top ten clones hold 2% to 2.5% of a sample with some 390,000 clones, about 89% of them seen once. The CDR3 totals 14 residues. The V end lost 5 bases, the J end lost 3 bases, and 11 bases lay between the germline ends. Germline V lookup: CDR1 SGHKS, CDR2 YYEKEE (reference sequence). This clonotype was obtained from a woman aged 60 to 75 with COVID-19, enrolled during active disease. The V call is TRBV5-5, the J call TRBJ1-4; D ambiguous. The sample consisted of peripheral blood. CDR3 coding DNA: TGTGCCAGCAGTATTATAGGAGCTAATGAAAAACTGTTTTTT. It specifies CASSIIGANEKLFF.